This T cell receptor (beta chain) was sequenced in a study of cytomegalovirus exposure and HLA in healthy donors. Notes on this clone: Its cognate antigen is unknown.

Primers for the PCR totalled 60 Vbeta and 13 Jbeta. The method was immunoSEQ multiplex PCR; TCRdb's version includes in-frame clones alone and lacks a portion of them. In the table there are 75,000 to 100,000 clones, about three quarters of which are singletons. General study findings and limits: Most TCR beta V segments were productive about 87% or about 30% of the time in an earlier analysis.

The source of this sequence is a middle-aged man in good health and CMV-seronegative. The sequenced material came from PBMCs.

The chain's CDR3 is CASSPTGVFNQPQHF. The CDR3 DNA reads as TGTGCCAGTAGTCCCACCGGGGTATTTAATCAGCCCCAGCATTTT. The chain uses TRBV19 and TRBJ1-5; no clear D gene. Trimming stripped 5 bases from V and 4 bases from J, with 15 bases between. The germline V gene encodes CDR1 LNHDA and CDR2 SQIVND (reference sequence). The CDR3 extends over 15 amino acids.